Below are 3 T cell receptor beta chains sequenced from a single sample in a study of OX40 agonist ivuxolimab in advanced cancers. Data came from immunoSEQ multiplex PCR; TCRdb stores just in-frame clones and leaves some out. The data hold about 18,000 clones, with roughly four fifths observed a single time. The sample was CD4+ or CD8+ T cells sorted from blood, taken in a trial of the OX40 agonist ivuxolimab. The receptors here all came from an adult with an advanced solid tumor such as melanoma, head and neck, liver or kidney cancer.

V is TRBV4-1 and J is TRBJ2-7; D is possibly TRBD1 (5 bases). Germline values: CDR1 MGHRA, CDR2 YSYEKL. V was pared by 4 bases and J by 3 bases, with 16 bases between. The length of the CDR3 is 15 residues. The CDR3 nucleotides are TGCGCCAGCAGCCCAAGCCCGATGGGGCTCTACGAGCAGTACTTC. Translating gives CASSPSPMGLYEQYF.

Note on this clone: A read error may account for a junction end that differs from germline. The chain links TRBV27 to TRBJ2-5; 9 bases match TRBD2. The CDR3 runs 16 residues. Per the germline V gene, CDR1 is MNHEY and CDR2 is SMNVEV (reference sequence). In nucleotides, the CDR3 is TGTGCCAGCAGTTTAATTGCGGGGGGGCCTGGGGAGACCCAGCACTTC. Protein sequence: CASSLIAGGPGETQHF.

This clone was seen a single time. This chain uses TRBV2 with TRBJ1-1, with TRBD1 as a possible D gene (5 bases). This CDR3 is 14 amino acids long. Trimming left V 1 base short and J 4 bases short, with 10 bases between. The germline gives CDR1 SNHLY, CDR2 FYNNEI. The chain's CDR3 is CASSEVGEGTEAFF. CDR3 nucleotide sequence: TGTGCCAGCAGTGAAGTGGGGGAGGGCACTGAAGCTTTCTTT.